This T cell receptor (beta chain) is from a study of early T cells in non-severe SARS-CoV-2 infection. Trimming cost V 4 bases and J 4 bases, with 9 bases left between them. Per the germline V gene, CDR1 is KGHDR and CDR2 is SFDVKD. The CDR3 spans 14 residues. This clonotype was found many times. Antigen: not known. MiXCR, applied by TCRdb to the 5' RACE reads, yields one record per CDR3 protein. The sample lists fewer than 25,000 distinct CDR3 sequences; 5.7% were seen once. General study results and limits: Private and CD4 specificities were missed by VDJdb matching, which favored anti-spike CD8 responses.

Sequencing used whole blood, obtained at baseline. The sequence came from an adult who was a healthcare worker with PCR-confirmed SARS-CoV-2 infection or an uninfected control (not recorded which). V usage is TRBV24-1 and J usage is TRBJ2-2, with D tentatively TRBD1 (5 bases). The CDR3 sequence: CATSDPTGTGELFF. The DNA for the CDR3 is TGTGCCACCAGTGACCCAACAGGCACCGGGGAGCTGTTTTTT.